Listed below are T cell receptor beta chains from one sample, sequenced in a study of lymphopenia after photon versus proton radiotherapy. Clones were read by immunoSEQ multiplex PCR, and TCRdb kept only the in-frame ones, dropping some. The data hold about 58,000 clones, with approximately 84% observed a single time. The material sequenced was peripheral blood, taken from a patient treated with proton-based radiotherapy. The receptor source for this set is a man in his sixties with pancreatic cancer. CDR3s include the opening cysteine and the closing phenylalanine or tryptophan. Each record gives: V gene, J gene, clone size, D gene, CDR3 protein, CDR3 DNA. D genes are given only for firm matches. A clone size is listed for some rows: how often the clone was seen (once, few, many), or a class if it is expanded.

TRBV5-1	TRBJ2-1	.	.	CASSFESSEQFF	TGCGCCAGCAGCTTCGAGTCAAGTGAGCAGTTCTTC
TRBV7-2	TRBJ2-1	.	TRBD2	CASSLEGLAANEQFF	TGTGCCAGCAGCTTAGAGGGACTAGCGGCCAATGAGCAGTTCTTC
TRBV29-1	TRBJ1-1	.	TRBD1	CSVNSGGTEAFF	TGCAGCGTGAACTCAGGGGGCACTGAAGCTTTCTTT
TRBV30	TRBJ2-1	few	TRBD2	CAWRIRAGGRGTYNEQFF	TGTGCCTGGAGGATCCGTGCGGGAGGGCGGGGCACCTACAATGAGCAGTTCTTC
TRBV7-9	TRBJ2-7	.	TRBD1	CASTGSSGGRYEQYF	TGTGCCAGCACCGGATCCTCAGGGGGCAGGTACGAGCAGTACTTC
TRBV27	TRBJ1-1	.	.	CASGTPLNTEAFF	TGTGCCAGCGGCACACCTCTGAACACTGAAGCTTTCTTT
TRBV27	TRBJ2-7	once	.	CASSLRPTGGRRGEQYF	TGTGCCAGCAGTTTGAGGCCCACCGGGGGTCGGAGGGGTGAGCAGTACTTC
TRBV5-4	TRBJ2-1	few	TRBD2	CASSPSPSGRGANEQFF	TGTGCCAGCAGCCCCAGCCCTAGCGGGAGAGGGGCCAATGAGCAGTTCTTC
TRBV27	TRBJ1-3	.	.	CASSFQGNSGNTIYF	TGTGCCAGCAGTTTTCAGGGTAACTCTGGAAACACCATATATTTT
TRBV5-1	TRBJ2-1	.	TRBD2	CASSLASGNYNEQFF	TGCGCCAGCAGCTTGGCTAGCGGAAACTACAATGAGCAGTTCTTC
TRBV5-6	TRBJ1-2	.	.	CASSFPTANYGYTF	TGTGCCAGCAGTTTTCCGACGGCTAACTATGGCTACACCTTC
TRBV4-1	TRBJ2-2	.	TRBD2	CASSQDRTSGTGELFF	TGCGCCAGCAGCCAAGATCGAACTAGCGGGACCGGGGAGCTGTTTTTT
TRBV11-3	TRBJ2-7	.	TRBD2	CASSPKAGREQYF	TGTGCCAGCAGCCCGAAAGCGGGACGCGAGCAGTACTTC
TRBV7-9	TRBJ2-7	.	TRBD2	CASSPLGLAGETNYEQYF	TGTGCCAGCAGCCCGCTCGGACTAGCGGGAGAAACTAACTACGAGCAGTACTTC
TRBV14	TRBJ2-3	.	.	CASSQGLRATDTQYF	TGTGCCAGCAGCCAAGGTCTCAGGGCTACAGATACGCAGTATTTT
TRBV6-5	TRBJ2-3	.	.	CASSYRFLGSTDTQYF	TGTGCCAGCAGTTACCGGTTCCTGGGTAGCACAGATACGCAGTATTTT
TRBV6-1	TRBJ2-1	.	.	CASIQTGRANEQFF	TGTGCCAGCATCCAGACAGGGAGGGCCAATGAGCAGTTCTTC
TRBV27	TRBJ2-3	.	TRBD2	CASSSTSGRTDTQYF	TGTGCCAGCAGTTCGACTAGCGGGAGAACAGATACGCAGTATTTT